Below are 8 T cell receptor beta chains sequenced from a single sample in a study of CD8 T cells in ankylosing spondylitis. In TCRdb, the 5' RACE reads were re-called with MiXCR into one record per CDR3 protein. The table has approximately 200,000 distinct CDR3 sequences, around 13% seen once; the top ten hold approximately 15%. Sequencing used blood, either unsorted or a sorted T cell fraction (not recorded which). The source is a male donor with ankylosing spondylitis or in good health (not recorded which).

This clonotype has only a few counts. The V and J genes are TRBV3-1 and TRBJ1-1; D call uncertain. The germline V gene encodes CDR1 LGHDT and CDR2 YNNKEL (reference sequence). With 4 bases removed from V and 4 bases from J, the gap between germline ends came to 16 bases. CDR3 length equals 15 residues. The CDR3 region has the DNA TGTGCCAGCAGCCCCCTTGCGGGTGACGGCACTGAAGCTTTCTTT. Translation gives CASSPLAGDGTEAFF. Full variable domain (rest looked up from reference TRBV3-1 and TRBJ1-1): DTAVSQTPKYLVTQMGNDKSIKCEQNLGHDTMYWYKQDSKKFLKIMFSYNNKELIINETVPNRFSPKSPDKAHLNLHINSLELGDSAVYFCASSPLAGDGTEAFFGQGTRLTVV.

CDR3 in DNA: TGTGCCACCAGCAGAGACCTGGGAAGCAATCAGCCCCAGCATTTT. This translates into CATSRDLGSNQPQHF. V is TRBV15 and J is TRBJ1-5; D gene unclear. Trimming left V 0 bases short and J 1 base short, with 7 bases between. Germline CDR1 reads LNHNV; CDR2 reads YYDKDF (reference sequence). CDR3 length: 15 residues.

This chain links TRBV4-1 with TRBJ1-5, with TRBD1 matching 12 bases. The CDR3 spans 15 residues. Unmatched junction bases numbered 1, after V lost 3 bases and J lost 4 bases. Germline lookup yields CDR1 MGHRA and CDR2 YSYEKL. The CDR3 loop reads CASSQGQGANQPQHF. The CDR3 DNA sequence: TGCGCCAGCAGCCAGGGACAGGGGGCAAATCAGCCCCAGCATTTT.

This clonotype showed up just a few times. The genes are TRBV14 and TRBJ2-1, with D uncertain. The germline gives CDR1 SGHDN, CDR2 FVKESK. V dropped 3 bases and J dropped 9 bases, with 6 bases sitting between them. The CDR3 sequence is 11 residues long. The CDR3 loop reads CASSHTLEQFF. CDR3 DNA sequence: TGTGCCAGCAGCCACACACTTGAGCAGTTCTTC.

This clonotype was detected a few times. The chain couples TRBV4-1 to TRBJ1-1, with TRBD1 as a possible D gene (5 bases). Trimming took off 5 bases at V and 1 base at J, with 14 bases between the two ends. In germline, CDR1 is MGHRA, CDR2 YSYEKL. CDR3 size: 15 residues. The CDR3 region has the DNA TGCGCCAGCAGCTTTCGGACAACTGAGAACACTGAAGCTTTCTTT. It is translated as CASSFRTTENTEAFF.

In this sample, this clonotype turned up a few times. CDR3 coding DNA: TGTGCCATCAGTGACAGGGAGGAAAAACTGTTTTTT. Amino acid sequence: CAISDREEKLFF. V usage is TRBV10-3 and J usage is TRBJ1-4; D is possibly TRBD1 (5 bases). With 3 bases removed from V and 8 bases from J, the gap between germline ends came to 7 bases. The CDR3 covers 12 residues. In germline, CDR1 is ENHRY, CDR2 SYGVKD.

This chain joins TRBV28 and TRBJ2-7, with 8 bases identical to TRBD1. The J segment lost 2 bases and the V segment lost 1 base, leaving 1 base of the junction unmatched. Germline V CDR1 and CDR2: MDHEN, SYDVKM. The CDR3 consists of 14 residues. The CDR3 protein is CASSLSQGAYEQYF. In DNA, the CDR3 is TGTGCCAGCAGTTTATCACAGGGGGCCTACGAGCAGTACTTC. Based on the CDR3 plus reference TRBV28 and TRBJ2-7, the full variable domain is DVKVTQSSRYLVKRTGEKVFLECVQDMDHENMFWYRQDPGLGLRLIYFSYDVKMKEKGDIPEGYSVSREKKERFSLILESASTNQTSMYLCASSLSQGAYEQYFGPGTRLTVT.

CDR3 in DNA: TGTGCCAGCAGCCCCGGGTGGGGGCAGGTGAACACTGAAGCTTTCTTT. The encoded protein is CASSPGWGQVNTEAFF. This chain connects TRBV3-1 to TRBJ1-1; a weak D match, TRBD1 (6 bases). The CDR3 has 16 residues. V dropped 4 bases and J dropped 0 bases, with 15 bases sitting between them. The V gene's germline CDR1 is LGHDT and CDR2 YNNKEL (reference sequence). The whole variable domain, remainder taken from reference TRBV3-1 and TRBJ1-1, is DTAVSQTPKYLVTQMGNDKSIKCEQNLGHDTMYWYKQDSKKFLKIMFSYNNKELIINETVPNRFSPKSPDKAHLNLHINSLELGDSAVYFCASSPGWGQVNTEAFFGQGTRLTVV.